These T cell receptor beta chains were read from a single sample in a study of response to subunit inactivated influenza vaccine. TCRdb fed the RT-PCR reads into MiXCR, producing one record per CDR3 protein. The table lists a few hundred thousand distinct CDR3 sequences, roughly 12% of them singletons, with about 11% in the top ten. The sample also formed part of further work on T cells expressing NK-cell markers.

Sequences were derived from PBMCs from blood, sampled on the day of vaccination. These receptors came from a man between 45 and 60 years old who received an inactivated influenza vaccine. Both conserved end residues are part of each CDR3. The order of the fields is J gene, D gene, clone size, V gene, CDR3 length, CDR3 DNA, CDR3 protein. A D gene is named only where the DNA matches it firmly. Some rows mark clone size as missing; the rest say once, few, many or name a class of expanded clone.

TRBJ2-1 | TRBD2 | - | TRBV12-3/TRBV12-4 | 15 | TGTGCCAGCAGCATGACTAGCGGATATGACAATGAGAAGTTCTTC | CASSMTSGYDNEKFF
TRBJ2-3 | TRBD2 | - | TRBV7-3 | 15 | TGTGCCAGCTCTCCAACGGGGGGTCGCACAGATACGCAGTATTTT | CASSPTGGRTDTQYF
TRBJ1-6 | - | many | TRBV10-3 | 13 | TGTGCCATCAGTGGGACAGTTCCCTCACCCCTCCACTTT | CAISGTVPSPLHF
TRBJ2-7 | - | many | TRBV16 | 14 | TGTGCCAGCAGCCAATTTGTCAATTCCTACGAGCAGTACTTC | CASSQFVNSYEQYF
TRBJ2-5 | - | - | TRBV9 | 15 | TGTGCCAGCAGCGTATCCCTAGCTGGGGGAGAGACCCAGTACTTC | CASSVSLAGGETQYF
TRBJ1-6 | - | - | TRBV6-1 | 14 | TGTGCCAGCGCCTCCCTCTCCTATAATTCACCCCTCCACTTT | CASASLSYNSPLHF
TRBJ2-1 | TRBD2 | many | TRBV20-1 | 13 | TGCAGTGCAAAGAGGCCTAGCGGGAATGAGCAGTTCTTC | CSAKRPSGNEQFF
TRBJ1-1 | - | many | TRBV9 | 12 | TGTGCCAGCAGCGTCGGGGACACTGAAGCTTTCTTT | CASSVGDTEAFF
TRBJ2-3 | TRBD2 | few | TRBV10-3 | 16 | TGTGCCATCAGTTCCCGGAAGGCGGGAGGGGCGGATACGCAGTATTTT | CAISSRKAGGADTQYF
TRBJ2-3 | TRBD1 | few | TRBV6-1 | 16 | TGTGCCAGCACCGCCCCCGGGACAGAGCTCACAGATACGCAGTATTTT | CASTAPGTELTDTQYF
TRBJ2-1 | - | - | TRBV7-9 | 15 | TGTGCCAGCAGCAACACTTACACTCCCTACAATGAGCAGTTCTTC | CASSNTYTPYNEQFF
TRBJ2-2 | - | few | TRBV28 | 14 | TGTGCCAGCATGGGAAGTCTAAACACCGGGGAGCTGTTTTTT | CASMGSLNTGELFF
TRBJ2-5 | - | - | TRBV7-9 | 15 | TGTGCCAGCAGCTTATTCAAGGACTCCCAAGAGACCCAGTACTTC | CASSLFKDSQETQYF
TRBJ1-5 | - | - | TRBV28 | 15 | TGTGCCAGCAGTCCATCGGACCCGGGCAATCAGCCCCAGCATTTT | CASSPSDPGNQPQHF
TRBJ2-1 | TRBD2 | - | TRBV14 | 15 | TGTGCCAGCAGCCAGATGACTAGCGGGAGCGATGTGCAGTTCTTC | CASSQMTSGSDVQFF
TRBJ1-2 | TRBD1 | - | TRBV4-3 | 14 | TGCGCCAGCAGCCAAGAAAGGACAGGCTATGGCTACACCTTC | CASSQERTGYGYTF
TRBJ2-2 | TRBD1 | - | TRBV3-1 | 15 | TGTGCCAGCAGCGGCACGGGACAGGGGATAGGGGAGCTGTTTTTT | CASSGTGQGIGELFF